One and the same sample provided the 11 T cell receptor beta chains below, sequenced in a study of T cell changes during pregnancy in multiple sclerosis. Repertoires were generated with immunoSEQ multiplex PCR, while TCRdb's copy carries only in-frame clones and drops some. The sample contains about 93,000 clones, about 92% of which appear only once. The material sequenced was peripheral blood, taken after pregnancy. These receptors came from a female donor with multiple sclerosis, enrolled in a pregnancy study.

The chain is built from TRBV7-9 and TRBJ2-7; D remains unclear. Germline CDR1 and CDR2: SEHNR and FQNEAQ (reference sequence). CDR3 length equals 14 residues. Trimming pared 3 bases from V and 2 bases from J, leaving 11 bases between. The CDR3 nucleotides read TGTGCCAGCAGCTTGGCCACAGCTACCTACGAGCAGTACTTC. Translated: CASSLATATYEQYF.

This clone came up a few times. The CDR3 region has the DNA TGCGCCAGCAGTGACAGTAACTATGGCTACACCTTC. Residues: CASSDSNYGYTF. The V call is TRBV10-2, the J call TRBJ1-2; D gene unclear. CDR1 and CDR2 from the germline V gene are WSHSY and SAAADI. V was cut by 3 bases and J by 1 base, with 3 bases left in between. This CDR3 spans 12 amino acids.

The J gene is TRBJ1-1, the V gene TRBV7-2; D uncertain. The CDR3 consists of 13 residues. Trimming stripped 3 bases from V and 4 bases from J, with 9 bases between. Looked up from germline, CDR1 is SGHTA and CDR2 is FQGNSA. CDR3 amino acids: CASSFGVLTEAFF. CDR3 nucleotides: TGTGCCAGCAGCTTCGGGGTTCTCACTGAAGCTTTCTTT.

The CDR3: CASSWYHITDRSGANVLTF. The CDR3 DNA reads as TGTGCCAGCAGCTGGTACCATATCACAGATCGCTCTGGGGCCAACGTCCTGACTTTC. The rearrangement uses TRBV7-9 and TRBJ2-6, with unresolved D. The CDR3 extends over 19 amino acids. Germline V gene data show CDR1 as SEHNR and CDR2 as FQNEAQ (reference sequence). Between the trimmed V and J ends, which lost 4 bases and 0 bases, there was a span of 19 bases. Looking up the rest from reference TRBV7-9 and TRBJ2-6 gives the full variable domain: DTGVSQNPRHKITKRGQNVTFRCDPISEHNRLYWYRQTLGQGPEFLTYFQNEAQLEKSRLLSDRFSAERPKGSFSTLEIQRTEQGDSAMYLCASSWYHITDRSGANVLTFGAGSRLTVL.

The genes are TRBV9 and TRBJ1-4, with 10 positions matching TRBD1. This CDR3 has 16 amino acids. CDR1 is SGDLS, CDR2 YYNGEE, per germline. V dropped 4 bases and J dropped 7; count of bases not matched to a gene: 10. The DNA of the CDR3 is TGTGCCAGCAGCCCCCGGGACAGGGGCGGGGGTGAAAAACTGTTTTTT. This gives the protein CASSPRDRGGGEKLFF.

The chain couples TRBV14 to TRBJ1-2; D is unresolved. V was trimmed by 0 bases and J by 4 bases, leaving 6 bases between them. The CDR3 totals 13 residues. Germline CDR1 and CDR2: SGHDN and FVKESK. For the CDR3, the DNA is TGTGCCAGCAGCCAAGATGTCGTCTATGGCTACACCTTC. Translated, it gives CASSQDVVYGYTF.

The CDR3 region has the DNA TGCAGTGCTAGCATGGTTGGCGGCTACACCTTC. Amino acids: CSASMVGGYTF. This chain links TRBV20-1 with TRBJ1-2; D is unclear. Germline lookup yields CDR1 DFQATT and CDR2 SNEGSKA (reference sequence). This CDR3 region has 11 residues. With 3 bases removed from V and 8 bases from J, the gap between germline ends came to 10 bases.

The chain combines TRBV27 with TRBJ2-7, with TRBD1 matching over 9 bases. From germline, CDR1 is MNHEY and CDR2 SMNVEV (reference sequence). Trimming took 4 bases from V and 7 from J; bases not matched to a gene: 11. The length of the CDR3 is 15 residues. Here the CDR3 reads CASSYLGGTGQEQYF. The CDR3 nucleotides are TGTGCCAGCAGTTATCTGGGGGGGACAGGGCAGGAGCAGTACTTC.

This clone has only a few counts. The chain uses TRBV30 and TRBJ1-1, with no clear D. The CDR3 contains 11 residues. Trimming took 6 bases from V and 3 from J, leaving 8 bases between them. The germline V gene encodes CDR1 GTSNPN and CDR2 SVGIG (reference sequence). The CDR3 here is CACQEYTEAFF. The CDR3 DNA follows: TGTGCCTGCCAAGAGTACACTGAAGCTTTCTTT.

The J gene is TRBJ2-1, the V gene TRBV6-1; D is unresolved. The CDR3 has 15 residues. V gave up 6 bases and J gave up 0 bases, with 12 bases separating them. From germline, CDR1 is MNHNS and CDR2 SASEGT. The CDR3 sequence is CASRIVSLSYNEQFF. Here the CDR3 DNA reads TGTGCCAGCAGAATCGTGTCACTCTCCTACAATGAGCAGTTCTTC.

The rearrangement uses TRBV29-1 and TRBJ2-7, with a possible D match to TRBD2 (5 bases). With 5 bases removed from V and 3 bases from J, the gap between germline ends came to 8 bases. The length of the CDR3 is 11 residues. Looked up from germline, CDR1 is SQVTM and CDR2 is ANQGSEA. The CDR3 bases are TGCAGCGTTACTAGATACTACGAGCAGTACTTC. Its translation: CSVTRYYEQYF.